This TCR beta chain was captured in a study of T cells in Graves' hyperthyroidism and ophthalmopathy. The germline V gene has CDR1 SGHNT and CDR2 YENEEA. The CDR3 has 16 amino acids. The trim removed 3 bases at V and 2 bases at J, leaving 5 bases unmatched. Stable Graves' hyperthyroidism denoted no ophthalmopathy progression over 18 months. Each diagnosis drew on symptoms, thyroxine, TRAb, thyroid ultrasound and orbital computed tomography findings. TCR beta CDR3 regions were amplified from RNA transcripts. An initial round of RT-PCR targeting the TCR CDR3 relied on the HTBI primer set. TCRdb re-called the multiplex PCR reads with MiXCR, one entry per CDR3 protein. The data hold a few hundred thousand distinct CDR3 sequences, with roughly 13% observed a single time.

The sample taken for sequencing was blood. The chain combines TRBV11-3 with TRBJ2-3; 10 bases align to TRBD2. This TCR derives from a woman aged 18-30 years with Graves' hyperthyroidism. DNA for the CDR3: TGTGCCAGCAGCTTCCTTAGCGGGAGGCCCACAGATACGCAGTATTTT. Translation: CASSFLSGRPTDTQYF.